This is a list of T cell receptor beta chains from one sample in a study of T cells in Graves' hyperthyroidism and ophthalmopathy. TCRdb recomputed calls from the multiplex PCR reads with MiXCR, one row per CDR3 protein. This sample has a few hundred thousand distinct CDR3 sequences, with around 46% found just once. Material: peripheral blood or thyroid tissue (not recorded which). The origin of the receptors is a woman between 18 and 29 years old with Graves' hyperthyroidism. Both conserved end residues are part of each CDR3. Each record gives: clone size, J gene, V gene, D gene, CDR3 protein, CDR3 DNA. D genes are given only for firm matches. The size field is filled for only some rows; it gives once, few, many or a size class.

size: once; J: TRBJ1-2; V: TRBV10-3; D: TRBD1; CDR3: CAISVGTDTQYGYTF; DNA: TGTGCCATCAGTGTCGGGACAGATACGCAGTATGGCTACACCTTC
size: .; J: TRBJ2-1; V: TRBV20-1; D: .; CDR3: CSASKTGAHEQFF; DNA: TGCAGTGCTAGTAAGACGGGAGCACATGAGCAGTTCTTC
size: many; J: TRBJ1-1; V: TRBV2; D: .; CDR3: CASTGGAEAFF; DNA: TGTGCCAGTACGGGGGGGGCTGAAGCTTTCTTT
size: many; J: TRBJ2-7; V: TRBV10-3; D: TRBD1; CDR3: CAISVGQGYEQYF; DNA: TGTGCCATCAGTGTGGGACAGGGCTACGAGCAGTACTTC
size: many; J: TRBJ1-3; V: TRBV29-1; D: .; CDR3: CSATNMGGDGNTIYF; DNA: TGCAGCGCCACCAATATGGGAGGTGACGGAAACACCATATATTTT
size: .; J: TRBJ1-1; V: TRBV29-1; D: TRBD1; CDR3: CSAWDRGPEAFF; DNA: TGCAGCGCTTGGGACAGGGGGCCTGAAGCTTTCTTT
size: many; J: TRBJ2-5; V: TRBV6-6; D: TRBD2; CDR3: CASSYYPPSGKETQYF; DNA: TGTGCCAGCAGTTACTACCCCCCTAGCGGAAAAGAGACCCAGTACTTC
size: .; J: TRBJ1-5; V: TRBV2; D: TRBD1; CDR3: CANLWGQGGVQPQHF; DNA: TGTGCTAACCTCTGGGGACAGGGAGGCGTTCAGCCCCAGCATTTT
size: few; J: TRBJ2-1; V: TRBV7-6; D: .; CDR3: CASSTRGGTNEQFF; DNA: TGTGCCAGCAGCACAAGGGGGGGGACCAATGAGCAGTTCTTC
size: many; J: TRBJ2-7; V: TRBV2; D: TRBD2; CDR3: CASSWTSGRSEQYF; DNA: TGTGCCAGCAGTTGGACTAGCGGGAGGTCCGAGCAGTACTTC
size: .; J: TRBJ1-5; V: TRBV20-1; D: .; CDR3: CSASRTSGRPQHF; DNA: TGCAGTGCTTCTAGGACTAGCGGGAGGCCCCAGCATTTT
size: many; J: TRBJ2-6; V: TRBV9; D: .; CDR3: CASSATGYSGANVLTF; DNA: TGTGCCAGCAGCGCTACGGGGTACTCTGGGGCCAACGTCCTGACTTTC
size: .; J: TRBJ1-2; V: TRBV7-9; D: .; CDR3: CASSYRGTPGNGYTF; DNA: TGTGCCAGCTCCTATCGGGGGACACCAGGGAATGGCTACACCTTC
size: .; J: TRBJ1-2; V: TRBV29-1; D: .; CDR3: CSVVVGDGYTF; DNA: TGCAGCGTAGTAGTTGGGGATGGCTACACCTTC
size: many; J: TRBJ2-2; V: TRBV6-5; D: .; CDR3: CASSSRGRDFTGELFF; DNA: TGTGCCAGCAGTTCCAGAGGCAGGGACTTCACCGGGGAGCTGTTTTTT
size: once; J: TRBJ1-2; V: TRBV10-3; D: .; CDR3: CAISESADFDYGYTF; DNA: TGTGCCATCAGTGAGTCCGCTGACTTCGACTATGGCTACACCTTC
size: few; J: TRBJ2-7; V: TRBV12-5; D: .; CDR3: CASTGVESSYEQYF; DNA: TGTGCTAGCACCGGGGTGGAGAGCTCCTACGAGCAGTACTTC
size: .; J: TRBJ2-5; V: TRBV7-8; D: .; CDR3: CASSPDPGYQPQYF; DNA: TGTGCCAGCAGCCCCGATCCAGGGTATCAGCCCCAGTACTTC
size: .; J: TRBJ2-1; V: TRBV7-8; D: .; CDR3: CASSPKLAAEQFF; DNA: TGTGCCAGCAGCCCAAAGTTGGCTGCTGAGCAGTTCTTC
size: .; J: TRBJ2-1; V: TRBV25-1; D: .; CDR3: CASSEYSPLRGWLNEQFF; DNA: TGTGCCAGCAGTGAATACTCTCCCCTTCGTGGTTGGCTCAATGAGCAGTTCTTC
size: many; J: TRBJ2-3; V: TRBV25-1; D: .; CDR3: CASSDSSGGDTQYF; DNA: TGTGCCAGCAGTGACTCGTCCGGGGGAGATACGCAGTATTTT
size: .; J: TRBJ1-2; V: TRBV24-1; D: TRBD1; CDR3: CATSQKLGTGEGYGYTF; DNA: TGTGCCACCAGTCAAAAACTAGGGACAGGGGAAGGCTATGGCTACACCTTC
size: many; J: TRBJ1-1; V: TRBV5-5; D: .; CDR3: CASSEIIQLEAFF; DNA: TGTGCCAGCAGCGAAATTATACAGCTTGAAGCTTTCTTT
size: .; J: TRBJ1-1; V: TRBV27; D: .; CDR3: CASSPGGVEAFF; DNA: TGTGCCAGCAGTCCTGGCGGAGTTGAAGCTTTCTTT
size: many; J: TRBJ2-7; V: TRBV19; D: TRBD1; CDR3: CASRGQGVGEQYF; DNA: TGTGCCAGTAGGGGACAGGGGGTCGGTGAGCAGTACTTC
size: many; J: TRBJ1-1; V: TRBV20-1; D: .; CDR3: CSARSGLAGGTVMNTEAFF; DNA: TGCAGTGCCCGCTCCGGGCTCGCTGGGGGGACGGTGATGAACACTGAAGCTTTCTTT